This T cell receptor beta chain was profiled in a study of regulatory dendritic cells for organ transplantation. Findings and limits, study-wide: Naive CD4+ and CD8+ repertoires were highly diverse; memory CD8+ was most oligoclonal.

Concerning this clone: What it binds is unknown. The junction shows a germline mismatch at one end, possibly a read error.

Sorted subsets were CFSE-labeled and cultured approximately 5 days with allogeneic dendritic cells. CDR3 size: 13 residues. This table comes from immunoSEQ multiplex PCR, and its TCRdb copy is limited to in-frame clones, with some not included. The sample has some 4,000 clones; roughly three fifths are singletons. The chain combines TRBV5-3 with TRBJ1-2; 7 bases agree with TRBD1. TRBV5-3 is marked as an open reading frame, function uncertain. The TCR was taken from a human donor in good health. Sequenced: memory CD8+ T cells from blood cultured with dendritic cells. Subset denoted: CD45RO+ memory T cells. The CDR3 region is CASSSTGVHGYTF. The CDR3 DNA sequence: TGTGCCAGCAGCTCTACAGGGGTACATGGCTACACCTTC.